What follows describes a single T cell receptor (beta chain). The antigen is unknown. When the RNA was reverse transcribed, random hexamers were used with an input of roughly 0.45 to 1 ug. TCRdb re-called the immunoSEQ multiplex PCR reads through MiXCR, storing one row per CDR3 protein. The profile shows about 150,000 distinct CDR3 sequences, roughly 95% of them singletons. This sample was taken from a study of CD8 T cells in Susac syndrome. Blood CD8+ and CD4+ T cells underwent high-throughput TCR beta sequencing. Germline V CDR1 and CDR2: LGHDT, YNNKEL (reference sequence). The CDR3 spans 16 residues. The V end lost 2 bases, the J end lost 4 bases, and 17 bases lay between the germline ends. General study results and limits: The authors found no clonal expansion in Susac syndrome CD4+ T cell repertoires.

The rearrangement uses TRBV3-1 and TRBJ1-2; D remains unclear. What was sequenced was CD4+ T cells from PBMCs. The TCR comes from a human donor with Susac syndrome. The CDR3 spells CASSQFGGRKSYGYTF. Written as DNA, the CDR3 is TGTGCCAGCAGCCAATTTGGAGGGAGAAAGAGCTATGGCTACACCTTC. Full variable domain (remainder filled in from reference TRBV3-1 and TRBJ1-2): DTAVSQTPKYLVTQMGNDKSIKCEQNLGHDTMYWYKQDSKKFLKIMFSYNNKELIINETVPNRFSPKSPDKAHLNLHINSLELGDSAVYFCASSQFGGRKSYGYTFGSGTRLTVV.